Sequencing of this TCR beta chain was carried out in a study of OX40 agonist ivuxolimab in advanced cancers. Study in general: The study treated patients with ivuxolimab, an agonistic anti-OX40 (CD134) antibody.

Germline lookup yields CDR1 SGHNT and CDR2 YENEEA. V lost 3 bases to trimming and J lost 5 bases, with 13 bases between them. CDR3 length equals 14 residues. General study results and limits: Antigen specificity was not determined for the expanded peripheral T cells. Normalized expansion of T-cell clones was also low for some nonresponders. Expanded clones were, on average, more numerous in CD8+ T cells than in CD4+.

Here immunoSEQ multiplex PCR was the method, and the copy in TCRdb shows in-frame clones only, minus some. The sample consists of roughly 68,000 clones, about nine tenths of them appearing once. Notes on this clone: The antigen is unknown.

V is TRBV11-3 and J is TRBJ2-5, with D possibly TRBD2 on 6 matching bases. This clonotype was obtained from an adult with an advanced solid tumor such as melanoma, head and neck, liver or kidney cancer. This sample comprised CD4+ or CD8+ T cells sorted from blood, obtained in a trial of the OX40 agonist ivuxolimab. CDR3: CASSFGGSGETQYF. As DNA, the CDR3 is TGTGCCAGCAGCTTTGGAGGGTCAGGGGAGACCCAGTACTTC.